One and the same sample provided the 5 T cell receptor beta chains below, sequenced in a study of radiation and T cells in renal cell carcinoma. Specified time point: blood 4 weeks post-SBRT, at nephrectomy. Treatment: 15 Gy SBRT to primary tumor, nephrectomy 4 weeks later. TCRdb's table, derived via immunoSEQ multiplex PCR, lists solely in-frame clones and lacks some. The table shows roughly 58,000 clones, with 60% to 85% occurring only once. Source: blood, taken from a patient whose treatment included radiotherapy and nephrectomy. The receptor set was obtained from a man aged 55 to 69 with renal cell carcinoma.

The sample holds a few counts of this clone. The chain joins TRBV14 to TRBJ1-6, with D possibly being TRBD1 (5 bases). Germline-derived CDR1 and CDR2 are SGHDN and FVKESK. The V and J ends lost 1 base and 9 bases respectively, with 10 bases between them. This CDR3 has 14 residues. CDR3 region: CASSQGGQGSPLHF. CDR3 bases: TGTGCCAGCAGCCAAGGCGGCCAGGGTTCACCCCTCCACTTT.

The chain combines TRBV21-1 with TRBJ2-7; the table assigns TRBD2, which was not confirmed against the DNA. TRBV21-1 is a documented pseudogene. CDR3 length: 16 amino acids. The CDR3 coding sequence is TGTGCCAGCAGCAAAGCGCTTGCTTGGCAGCACTACGAGCAGTACGTC. Protein sequence: CASSKALAWQHYEQYV.

The V gene is TRBV7-9, the J gene TRBJ1-4; the D is unclear. This CDR3 spans 13 amino acids. Germline values: CDR1 SEHNR, CDR2 FQNEAQ (reference sequence). V lost 5 bases and J 4 bases, leaving 8 bases between the germline ends. The CDR3: CASSLEYNEKLFF. CDR3 nucleotide sequence: TGTGCCAGCAGCCTCGAGTATAATGAAAAACTGTTTTTT.

The chain links TRBV5-1 to TRBJ2-2; weak D call: TRBD1 (5 bases). This CDR3 is 14 amino acids long. Germline V CDR1 and CDR2: SGHRS, YFSETQ. V was shortened by 0 bases and J by 7 bases, with 10 bases between the two germline ends. As DNA, the CDR3 is TGCGCCAGCAGCTTGGGTGGGGCCGGCGGGGAGCTGTTTTTT. Translation gives CASSLGGAGGELFF.

The chain links TRBV21-1 to TRBJ2-7; TRBD1, the table's D call, was not compared with the DNA. TRBV21-1 is a recognized pseudogene. This CDR3 region has 15 residues. The CDR3 loop is CASRFLGTWRNEQYV. The CDR3 coding sequence is TGTGCCAGCAGATTTTTGGGGACATGGCGTAACGAGCAGTACGTC.